Below are 31 T cell receptor beta chains sequenced from a single sample in a study of T cells after yellow fever vaccination. TCRdb used MiXCR to reprocess the 5' RACE reads, holding one entry per CDR3 protein. The data contain roughly 350,000 distinct CDR3 sequences, roughly 4.3% of them singletons. This specimen was PBMCs, taken 5 days after the yellow fever booster vaccination. The source is a man between 18 and 35 years old who received the YFV17D yellow fever vaccine.

In this sample, this clonotype turned up a few times. The CDR3 DNA is TGTGCCAGTAGGCCGACAGGGGGAGGCCCTTCTTCACCCCTCCACTTT. The encoded protein is CASRPTGGGPSSPLHF. The chain has TRBV19 and TRBJ1-6, with 9 bases identical to TRBD1. CDR1 and CDR2 from the germline V gene are LNHDA and SQIVND (reference sequence). This CDR3 region has 16 residues. J was trimmed by 9 bases and V by 6 bases; bases with no gene match: 12.

This clonotype was counted ten times or more. The gene calls are TRBV7-9 and TRBJ2-7; possible D gene TRBD1, 5 bases. Germline V gene data show CDR1 as SEHNR and CDR2 as FQNEAQ (reference sequence). Trimming cost V 4 bases and J 3 bases, with 10 bases left between them. CDR3 size: 13 residues. CDR3 residues: CASSSPGFYEQYV. DNA of the CDR3: TGTGCCAGCAGCTCACCAGGGTTCTACGAGCAGTACGTC.

This clonotype occurred many times. V gene TRBV27 combines with J gene TRBJ2-7, with TRBD1 identical over 7 bases. This CDR3 is 14 amino acids long. Germline V gene sequence: CDR1 MNHEY, CDR2 SMNVEV (reference sequence). Germline trimming cut 6 bases from V and 0 bases from J; bases unmatched to any gene: 5. The CDR3: CASRDWDSSYEQYF. DNA of the CDR3: TGTGCCAGCAGAGATTGGGACAGCTCCTACGAGCAGTACTTC.

Ten or more counts support this clonotype. The genes are TRBV7-9 and TRBJ2-5, with unresolved D. The germline gives CDR1 SEHNR, CDR2 FQNEAQ (reference sequence). The length of the CDR3 is 13 residues. Trimming took 3 bases from V and 4 from J, leaving 9 bases between them. The CDR3 is CASSLVARETQYF. The CDR3 DNA reads as TGTGCCAGCAGCTTGGTAGCCCGAGAGACCCAGTACTTC.

This clonotype came up many times. The rearrangement uses TRBV25-1 and TRBJ2-1, with D maybe TRBD1 (6 bases). V was shortened by 5 bases and J by 9 bases, with 20 bases between the two germline ends. The germline gives CDR1 MGHDK, CDR2 SYGVNS. The CDR3 length is 15 residues. In nucleotides, the CDR3 is TGTGCCAGCAGTAAGGGACATCTCCCCAGGGGTGAGCAGTTCTTC. Encoded protein: CASSKGHLPRGEQFF. Drawing the rest from reference TRBV25-1 and TRBJ2-1, the complete variable domain is EADIYQTPRYLVIGTGKKITLECSQTMGHDKMYWYQQDPGMELHLIHYSYGVNSTEKGDLSSESTVSRIRTEHFPLTLESARPSHTSQYLCASSKGHLPRGEQFFGPGTRLTVL.

This clonotype was recorded many times. This chain uses TRBV5-1 with TRBJ2-2, with D hard to call. The V gene's germline CDR1 is SGHRS and CDR2 YFSETQ. Trimming stripped 0 bases from V and 4 bases from J, with 10 bases between. This CDR3 has 15 residues. The CDR3: CASSLDRISTGELFF. CDR3 bases: TGCGCCAGCAGCTTGGATCGGATTAGCACCGGGGAGCTGTTTTTT.

At least ten counts were recorded for this clonotype. V and J are TRBV7-2 and TRBJ2-1; D ambiguous. V was cut by 5 bases and J by 7 bases, with 12 bases left in between. Per the germline V gene, CDR1 is SGHTA and CDR2 is FQGNSA. The CDR3 runs to 13 residues. This CDR3 is CASSQYQPNEQFF. CDR3 coding DNA: TGTGCCAGCAGCCAATACCAGCCAAATGAGCAGTTCTTC.

Many counts were recorded for this clonotype. The CDR3 reads CASEVGQRGTQYF. For the CDR3, the DNA is TGCGCCAGCGAGGTAGGGCAAAGAGGGACCCAGTACTTC. V usage is TRBV5-1 and J usage is TRBJ2-5; D ambiguous. CDR3 length: 13 amino acids. The V end was cut by 7 bases, the J end by 7 bases, with 17 bases between. Germline V gene lookup returns CDR1 SGHRS and CDR2 YFSETQ.

This clonotype was counted between two and nine times. The chain carries TRBV5-1 and TRBJ1-1, with a weak D call TRBD1 (5 bases). Germline loops: CDR1 SGHRS, CDR2 YFSETQ. The CDR3 runs 14 residues. The V and J ends lost 5 bases and 1 base respectively, with 12 bases between them. The DNA of the CDR3 is TGCGCCAGCAGGACGACCGGGGCGAACACTGAAGCTTTCTTT. Its protein product is CASRTTGANTEAFF. The full variable domain, its missing parts supplied by reference TRBV5-1 and TRBJ1-1, is KAGVTQTPRYLIKTRGQQVTLSCSPISGHRSVSWYQQTPGQGLQFLFEYFSETQRNKGNFPGRFSGRQFSNSRSEMNVSTLELGDSALYLCASRTTGANTEAFFGQGTRLTVV.

This clonotype was counted only a few times. V and J are TRBV20-1 and TRBJ1-6, with D possibly TRBD1 on 5 matching bases. V was cut by 5 bases and J by 7 bases, with 12 bases left in between. Per the germline V gene, CDR1 is DFQATT and CDR2 is SNEGSKA (reference sequence). The CDR3 has 13 amino acids. Here the CDR3 DNA reads TGCAGTGCTTCCAGGGATCAGAATTCACCCCTCCACTTT. It specifies CSASRDQNSPLHF.

V and J are TRBV11-2 and TRBJ2-3; 8 nucleotides match TRBD2. Germline V gene sequence: CDR1 SGHAT, CDR2 FQNNGV. J lost 4 bases, V lost 5 bases, and 5 bases had no gene match. The CDR3 covers 14 residues. DNA for the CDR3: TGTGCCAGCAGCCTCGGGACTAGTCCAGATACGCAGTATTTT. Translated, it gives CASSLGTSPDTQYF. Drawing the rest from reference TRBV11-2 and TRBJ2-3, the complete variable domain is EAGVAQSPRYKIIEKRQSVAFWCNPISGHATLYWYQQILGQGPKLLIQFQNNGVVDDSQLPKDRFSAERLKGVDSTLKIQPAKLEDSAVYLCASSLGTSPDTQYFGPGTRLTVL.

A remark on this clonotype: Mismatch with germline at one junction end may stem from a read error. The chain couples TRBV7-7 to TRBJ2-5; no firm D call. The CDR3 is 14 residues long. Germline-derived CDR1 and CDR2 are SSHAT and FNYEAQ (reference sequence). CDR3 sequence reads: CASSPNLLQETQYF. The CDR3 nucleotides are TGTGCTAGCAGTCCGAACCTCTTACAAGAGACCCAGTACTTC.

At least ten counts were recorded for this clonotype. CDR3 in DNA: TGCGCCAGCAGAACCGGGACAGCCAACCAAGAGACCCAGTACTTC. Translation: CASRTGTANQETQYF. The chain employs TRBV5-1 and TRBJ2-5, with 7 positions matching TRBD1. The CDR3 contains 15 residues. Germline V gives CDR1 SGHRS, CDR2 YFSETQ. Trimming cost V 5 bases and J 0 bases; bases outside gene matches: 7.

The table lists this clonotype with a few counts. In DNA form, the CDR3 reads TGTGCCAGCAGTTTGGTCGACCATGAGCAGTTCTTC. Translating gives CASSLVDHEQFF. V and J are TRBV6-2 or TRBV6-3 and TRBJ2-1, with D unclear. V lost 4 bases to trimming and J lost 8 bases, with 9 bases between them. The CDR3 has 12 amino acids. CDR1 is MNHEY and CDR2 is SVGEGT in the germline V gene.

This clonotype has ten or more counts. This chain connects TRBV5-5 to TRBJ1-1; the D is unclear. The germline V gene has CDR1 SGHKS and CDR2 YYEKEE (reference sequence). The CDR3 length is 14 residues. The ends were cut back, 4 bases at V and 0 bases at J, with 10 bases in the middle. The DNA for the CDR3 is TGTGCCAGCAGCCGTAGTCAGGTGAACACTGAAGCTTTCTTT. Translated, it gives CASSRSQVNTEAFF. Full variable domain (outside the CDR3, taken from reference TRBV5-5 and TRBJ1-1): DAGVTQSPTHLIKTRGQQVTLRCSPISGHKSVSWYQQVLGQGPQFIFQYYEKEERGRGNFPDRFSARQFPNYSSELNVNALLLGDSALYLCASSRSQVNTEAFFGQGTRLTVV.

V gene TRBV7-9 combines with J gene TRBJ1-5; D is unresolved. Trimming pared 1 base from V and 0 bases from J, leaving 7 bases between. The CDR3 consists of 15 residues. Germline CDR1 reads SEHNR; CDR2 reads FQNEAQ (reference sequence). The CDR3 region is CASSLGGPSNQPQHF. The CDR3 nucleotides are TGTGCCAGCAGCTTAGGTGGGCCTAGCAATCAGCCCCAGCATTTT.

The chain joins TRBV5-1 to TRBJ1-3; D might be TRBD1 (6 bases). Germline values: CDR1 SGHRS, CDR2 YFSETQ. Deletions cut 7 bases from V and 0 bases from J, with 17 bases between. The CDR3 sequence is 16 residues long. The CDR3 region has the DNA TGCGCCAGCGCCGATGGGGGGACAAGCTCTGGAAACACCATATATTTT. Residues: CASADGGTSSGNTIYF.

The sample holds many counts of this clonotype. This rearrangement joins TRBV5-1 to TRBJ2-7; D might be TRBD1 or TRBD2, each matching 5 bases. From germline, CDR1 is SGHRS and CDR2 YFSETQ. This CDR3 region has 14 residues. The V end lost 3 bases, the J end lost 1 base, and 11 bases lay between the germline ends. The CDR3 here is CASSSGTGSYEQYV. The CDR3 region has the DNA TGCGCCAGCAGCTCGGGGACGGGTTCCTACGAGCAGTACGTC.

V is TRBV20-1 and J is TRBJ1-2; TRBD1 matches at 8 bases. This CDR3 spans 11 amino acids. J was trimmed by 8 bases and V by 5 bases; bases with no gene match: 4. The V gene's germline CDR1 is DFQATT and CDR2 SNEGSKA (reference sequence). Written as DNA, the CDR3 is TGCAGTGCTGGACAGGGAGGGGGCTACACCTTC. This codes for CSAGQGGGYTF.

This clonotype was seen ten or more times. The J gene is TRBJ2-1, the V gene TRBV2, with D hard to call. The CDR3 is made up of 13 amino acids. Germline V gene sequence: CDR1 SNHLY, CDR2 FYNNEI. V gave up 4 bases and J gave up 7 bases, with 11 bases separating them. CDR3 nucleotide sequence: TGTGCCAGCAGTGGTCCCACGCTGAATGAGCAGTTCTTC. This encodes CASSGPTLNEQFF.

V gene TRBV12-3 or TRBV12-4 combines with J gene TRBJ2-1; D unresolved. V lost 5 bases to trimming and J lost 7 bases, with 12 bases between them. This CDR3 is 13 amino acids long. CDR3 region: CASSLSTRNEQFF. CDR3 DNA sequence: TGTGCCAGCAGTCTCTCGACCAGGAATGAGCAGTTCTTC.

This clonotype was picked up a small number of times. J is TRBJ1-2 and V is TRBV7-2; weak D call: TRBD1 (5 bases). The CDR3 is 15 residues long. Germline values: CDR1 SGHTA, CDR2 FQGNSA. Deletions cut 5 bases from V and 0 bases from J, with 13 bases between. The CDR3 DNA reads as TGTGCCAGCAGCCCCCCCAGGGCATCTAACTATGGCTACACCTTC. Translation: CASSPPRASNYGYTF. Full variable domain (remainder filled in from reference TRBV7-2 and TRBJ1-2): GAGVSQSPSNKVTEKGKDVELRCDPISGHTALYWYRQSLGQGLEFLIYFQGNSAPDKSGLPSDRFSAERTGGSVSTLTIQRTQQEDSAVYLCASSPPRASNYGYTFGSGTRLTVV.

CDR3 nucleotide sequence: TGTGCCAGCAGTTTAGCGCTAGGGGGGATCCAAGAGACCCAGTACTTC. Its protein product is CASSLALGGIQETQYF. V gene TRBV12-3 or TRBV12-4 combines with J gene TRBJ2-5, with D possibly called TRBD1 or TRBD2 (6 bases each). This CDR3 has 16 amino acids. Between the trimmed V and J ends, which lost 0 bases and 1 base, there was a span of 12 bases.

A few counts support this clonotype. The V and J genes are TRBV10-3 and TRBJ2-2; D is perhaps TRBD1 (6 bases). V was trimmed by 4 bases and J by 7 bases, leaving 16 bases between them. The germline V gene has CDR1 ENHRY and CDR2 SYGVKD. The CDR3 spans 15 residues. DNA for the CDR3: TGTGCCATCAGTGTTGGCCAGGGGTTTAACGGGGAGCTGTTTTTT. This translates into CAISVGQGFNGELFF.

The chain has TRBV5-6 and TRBJ2-7; the D gene is possibly TRBD2 (5 bases). The CDR3 has 14 amino acids. The germline V and J ends were trimmed by 4 bases and 3 bases, with 14 bases remaining between them. Germline V gene data show CDR1 as SGHDT and CDR2 as YYEEEE. The chain's CDR3 is CASSLEENNYEQYV. The CDR3 DNA is TGTGCCAGCAGCCTGGAGGAGAACAACTACGAGCAGTACGTC.

This clonotype was observed a handful of times. The chain recombines TRBV29-1 with TRBJ2-7; 10 nucleotides line up with TRBD1. The CDR3 covers 16 residues. Germline CDR1 is SQVTM and CDR2 is ANQGSEA. J lost 3 bases, V lost 6 bases, and 14 bases had no gene match. DNA for the CDR3: TGCAGCGTCGCTCGTGGAGGGGACAGGGGTGTCTACGAGCAGTACGTC. Its protein is CSVARGGDRGVYEQYV.

This clonotype was counted between two and nine times. The rearrangement uses TRBV25-1 and TRBJ1-4; the D is unclear. In germline, CDR1 is MGHDK, CDR2 SYGVNS. The CDR3 extends over 14 amino acids. Trimming removed 8 bases at V and 0 bases at J, with 10 bases between. CDR3 amino acids: CASQESTTNEKLFF. The CDR3 nucleotides are TGTGCCAGCCAAGAGTCCACAACTAATGAAAAACTGTTTTTT.

There are a few counts of this clonotype. The rearrangement joins TRBV11-2 to TRBJ1-1; 7 nucleotides match TRBD1. Trimming took 5 bases from V and 1 from J; bases not matched to a gene: 7. CDR1 is SGHAT and CDR2 is FQNNGV in the germline V gene. This CDR3 has 15 amino acids. Here the CDR3 reads CASSPSTGKNTEAFF. In nucleotides, the CDR3 is TGTGCCAGCAGCCCCTCGACAGGGAAGAACACTGAAGCTTTCTTT.

This chain uses TRBV15 with TRBJ2-4, with no clear D. V was cut by 1 base and J by 3 bases, with 4 bases left in between. CDR1 is LNHNV and CDR2 is YYDKDF in the germline V gene (reference sequence). CDR3 size: 13 residues. The CDR3 loop reads CATSRVGKNIQYF. The CDR3 region has the DNA TGTGCCACCAGCAGAGTCGGCAAAAACATTCAGTACTTC.

This CDR3 reads CASSTRGGGTEAFF. The CDR3 coding sequence is TGTGCCAGCAGCACCAGGGGGGGTGGCACTGAAGCTTTCTTT. The J gene is TRBJ1-1, the V gene TRBV9, with 7 bases identical to TRBD1. This CDR3 has 14 amino acids. Per the germline V gene, CDR1 is SGDLS and CDR2 is YYNGEE. V shed 4 bases, J shed 4 bases, and the junction held 7 bases outside the gene matches.

This clonotype was counted a few times. The chain recombines TRBV20-1 with TRBJ1-2, with 8 bases identical to TRBD1. The junction had 6 bases not matched to a gene; V was cut back by 5 bases and J by 4 bases. CDR3 length: 13 amino acids. Germline CDR1 is DFQATT and CDR2 is SNEGSKA (reference sequence). CDR3 region: CSAYQGAGYGYTF. DNA for the CDR3: TGCAGTGCTTACCAGGGGGCGGGCTATGGCTACACCTTC.